This T cell receptor beta chain was identified in a study of T cell clones after liver transplantation. Trimming pared 7 bases from V and 0 bases from J, leaving 4 bases between. The CDR3 has 12 residues. The V gene's germline CDR1 is MNHEY and CDR2 SMNVEV (reference sequence). The data were produced by immunoSEQ multiplex PCR, yet TCRdb's version contains in-frame clones alone and is incomplete. The repertoire holds 65,000 to 80,000 clones, approximately 87% seen once, with less than 3% in the top ten. The source was CD4+ T cells from blood, collected at the 22-month timepoint. The origin of this receptor is a human patient who received a liver transplant. Some T cells may be transferred from the graft donor. The rearrangement links TRBV27 to TRBJ1-5; D call uncertain. DNA for the CDR3: TGTGCCAGCACTGATAGCAATCAGCCCCAGCATTTT. Translated: CASTDSNQPQHF.